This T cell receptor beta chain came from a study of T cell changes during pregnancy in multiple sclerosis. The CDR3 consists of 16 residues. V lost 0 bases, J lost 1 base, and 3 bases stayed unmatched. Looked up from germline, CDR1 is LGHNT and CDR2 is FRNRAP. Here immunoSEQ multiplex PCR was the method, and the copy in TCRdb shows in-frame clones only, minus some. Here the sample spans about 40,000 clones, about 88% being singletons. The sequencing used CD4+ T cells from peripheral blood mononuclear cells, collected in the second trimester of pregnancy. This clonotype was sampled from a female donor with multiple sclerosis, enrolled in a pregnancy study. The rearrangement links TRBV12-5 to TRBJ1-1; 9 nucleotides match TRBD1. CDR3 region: CASGLVKGQGNTEAFF. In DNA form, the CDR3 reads TGTGCTAGTGGTTTGGTAAAGGGACAGGGGAACACTGAAGCTTTCTTT. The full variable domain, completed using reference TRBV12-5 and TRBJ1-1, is DARVTQTPRHKVTEMGQEVTMRCQPILGHNTVFWYRQTMMQGLELLAYFRNRAPLDDSGMPKDRFSAEMPDATLATLKIQPSEPRDSAVYFCASGLVKGQGNTEAFFGQGTRLTVV.